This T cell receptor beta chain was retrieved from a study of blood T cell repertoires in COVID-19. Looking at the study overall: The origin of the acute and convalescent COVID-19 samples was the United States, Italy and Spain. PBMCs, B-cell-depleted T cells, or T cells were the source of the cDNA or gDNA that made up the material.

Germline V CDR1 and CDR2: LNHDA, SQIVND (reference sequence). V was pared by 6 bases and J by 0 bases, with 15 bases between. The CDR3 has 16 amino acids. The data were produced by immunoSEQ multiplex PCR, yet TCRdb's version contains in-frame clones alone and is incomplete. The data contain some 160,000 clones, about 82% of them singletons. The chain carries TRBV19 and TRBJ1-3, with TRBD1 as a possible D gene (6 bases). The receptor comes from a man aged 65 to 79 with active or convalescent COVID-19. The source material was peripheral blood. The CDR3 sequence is CASSRLGTPSGNTIYF. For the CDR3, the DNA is TGTGCCAGTAGCCGACTGGGGACACCCTCTGGAAACACCATATATTTT.